The entry below gives a single T cell receptor (beta chain) sequence along with its context. This clonotype has more than one count but fewer than ten. Its antigen remains undetermined. Base qualities were left out, and no much larger clone turns up one base away. These data originate in a study of CD8 T cells in ankylosing spondylitis (dated 2017 in TCRdb). Broadly, across the study: To find TCR variants linked to disease, the study profiled T cell receptor beta repertoires in ankylosing spondylitis patients and healthy donors. The whole study cohort included about a hundred healthy donors and 25 ankylosing spondylitis patients. Peripheral blood was sampled, and synovial fluid was additionally collected from ankylosing spondylitis patients. Study-wide findings and limitations: A TCR beta motif of several highly homologous amino acid variants appeared characteristic of blood from ankylosing spondylitis patients. Significant enrichment of the disease-linked clones was reported in matched synovial fluid samples from ankylosing spondylitis patients. The disease-linked clones had a CD8+ phenotype and were found at relatively low frequencies in peripheral blood. Some TCR beta motif variants had previously been reported in synovial fluid and blood of reactive arthritis patients, which suggested common disease-initiation mechanisms.

Synovial fluid samples were matched to blood samples from the same ankylosing spondylitis patients. Sequencing instrument: Illumina HiSeq 2500. Quantitative 5'-RACE with molecular barcodes was used to prepare TCR beta libraries. As for the original processing: A new computational method, built on a probabilistic model of VDJ rearrangement, was used to identify disease-linked TCR variants. TCRdb took the public reads, trimmed them with fastp at Q25, ran MiXCR for clone calling and kept in-frame beta chains. Each entry merges the rows of one CDR3 protein and shows their most common DNA and genes. The V and J calls were determined by TCRdb, not by the authors. The sample has about 100,000 distinct CDR3 sequences on record, around 24% of them singletons. In total, the top ten clones hold 9% to 15% of the sample. The sequencing sample was made of synovial fluid, either unsorted or a sorted T cell fraction (not recorded which). This TCR derives from a male donor with ankylosing spondylitis.

This receptor has the CDR3 CASSQPSGRATDTQYF. The DNA reads TGTGCCAGCAGCCAACCTAGCGGGAGGGCCACAGATACGCAGTATTTT. The V and J segments used are TRBV4-2 and TRBJ2-3, with 12 central nucleotides matching TRBD2. The germline V gene provides CDR1 LGHNA and CDR2 YNFKEQ. The CDR3 runs 16 residues from the cysteine to the phenylalanine. CDR3 DNA only is kept here, 48 bases in frame from base 1. Trimming removed 2 bases from V and 2 bases from J; the gene matches leave 2 bases unexplained.